These T cell receptor beta chains were read from a single sample in a study of early T cells in non-severe SARS-CoV-2 infection. TCRdb processed the 5' RACE reads anew with MiXCR; each CDR3 protein has one entry. The table has 35,000 to 50,000 distinct CDR3 sequences, less than 7% seen once. The sample was whole blood. The receptors were gathered from an adult who was a healthcare worker with PCR-confirmed SARS-CoV-2 infection or an uninfected control (not recorded which). Each CDR3 is given without its conserved first and last residue.

J	V	CDR3
TRBJ2-5	TRBV12-3/TRBV12-4	ASSLQGVPGQTQY
TRBJ2-1	TRBV19	ASSMASGGAVSSYNEQF
TRBJ2-1	TRBV19	ASSIAPLYNEQF
TRBJ1-1	TRBV10-3	AISDVGTEAF
TRBJ2-3	TRBV6-4	ASSDNGGATDTQY
TRBJ2-5	TRBV20-1	SASLGADQY
TRBJ2-5	TRBV18	ASSPPARGETQY
TRBJ2-7	TRBV20-1	SALLDSTYYEQY
TRBJ2-7	TRBV10-3	AISESARALY
TRBJ2-5	TRBV27	ASSAGRGQQETQY
TRBJ1-5	TRBV6-1	ASSDGRNSNQPQH
TRBJ1-6	TRBV4-3	ASSQEVQGQTLH
TRBJ2-3	TRBV29-1	SVDKTSTDTQY
TRBJ1-6	TRBV12-3/TRBV12-4	ASSDGTFYNSPLH
TRBJ1-3	TRBV10-1	ASSGGSGNTIY
TRBJ2-3	TRBV6-4	ASSDETSGGADTQY
TRBJ2-3	TRBV3-1	ASSLNSGFSTDTQY
TRBJ2-2	TRBV6-1	ASRGQGPTGELF
TRBJ1-1	TRBV7-3	ASSPVKGAGAF
TRBJ1-6	TRBV30	AWAGNSPLH
TRBJ2-5	TRBV5-1	ASSLVQGARETQY
TRBJ2-1	TRBV29-1	SVLSRGVGEQF
TRBJ2-3	TRBV10-3	AISESVAKNTQY
TRBJ1-1	TRBV5-1	ASSLAGATEAF
TRBJ2-1	TRBV13	ASSSPSRDRGLTEQF
TRBJ2-3	TRBV20-1	NCGLVGADTQY
TRBJ2-1	TRBV7-9	ASSLSGQYNEQF
TRBJ2-5	TRBV5-5	ASSWQGSEETQY
TRBJ2-1	TRBV7-8	ASSQGTSGYNEQF
TRBJ1-1	TRBV6-5	ASTLGGQGVDRAF
TRBJ1-6	TRBV6-5	ASSWTGPEVFNSPLH
TRBJ1-5	TRBV28	ASRTSVLGRGYSNQPQH
TRBJ2-7	TRBV3-1	ASSQDQSYEQY
TRBJ1-1	TRBV20-1	SASRAAFTEAF
TRBJ2-7	TRBV7-9	ASSHRGDTSYEQY
TRBJ1-6	TRBV30	AWVTSSYNSPLH
TRBJ1-1	TRBV5-6	ASSLDVGTEAF
TRBJ2-3	TRBV4-3	ASSQDPGGGADTQY
TRBJ2-4	TRBV20-1	SASRPGRIGQAKNIQY
TRBJ2-3	TRBV5-1	ASSLLPTTGADTQY
TRBJ2-5	TRBV5-1	ASSLGQGGSQETQY
TRBJ2-3	TRBV7-9	ASSSGPRQNPDTQY
TRBJ1-5	TRBV20-1	SARDYWSNQPQH
TRBJ1-5	TRBV20-1	SARGTGEFHQPQH